What follows is one TCR beta chain and its context. What it recognizes is unknown. This sample was taken from a study of cytomegalovirus exposure and HLA in healthy donors. The germline V gene has CDR1 SNHLY and CDR2 FYNNEI. The CDR3 has 14 residues. Trimming removed 1 base at V and 3 bases at J, with 9 bases between. Points from the study as a whole: Researchers counted roughly 150 TCR beta chains as cytomegalovirus-associated.

Amplification used 60 Vbeta primers and 13 Jbeta primers. Measured with immunoSEQ multiplex PCR; TCRdb has only the in-frame clones, and not every one. Of 95,000 to 150,000 clones listed, 81% are singletons. The receptor comes from a woman aged 40 to 49 in good health and CMV-seronegative. The chain carries TRBV2 and TRBJ1-1; D perhaps matches TRBD1 (5 bases). Sequencing was done on a sample of PBMCs. In nucleotides, the CDR3 is TGTGCCAGCAGTGAAGGGGGCGGCCACACTGAAGCTTTCTTT. It specifies CASSEGGGHTEAFF.